One sample yielded the 8 T cell receptor beta chains listed below, sequenced in a study of blood T cell repertoires in COVID-19. The table came from immunoSEQ multiplex PCR; TCRdb's copy has only in-frame clones and leaves some out. In the table there are about 150,000 clones, around 82% of which are singletons. Sequencing was carried out using peripheral blood. Receptors originate from a human donor with acute or convalescent COVID-19. The donor label of this sample is uncertain.

The V gene is TRBV4-2, the J gene TRBJ1-1, with TRBD1 as a possible D gene (6 bases). With 4 bases removed from V and 3 bases from J, the gap between germline ends came to 21 bases. Germline CDR1 reads LGHNA; CDR2 reads YNFKEQ. The CDR3 has 17 amino acids. The CDR3: CASSRGQSNPEDTEAFF. The DNA for the CDR3 is TGTGCCAGCAGCCGCGGACAGTCAAACCCCGAGGACACTGAAGCTTTCTTT.

Only a few counts were recorded for this clone. The V gene is TRBV6-5, the J gene TRBJ1-5; TRBD1 matches 7 bases. Trimming cost V 2 bases and J 8 bases; bases outside gene matches: 6. The CDR3 has 14 amino acids. Germline V gives CDR1 MNHEY, CDR2 SVGAGI. CDR3 DNA: TGTGCCAGCAGTTACGGACAGGAAGGTGAGCCCCAGCATTTT. Its protein is CASSYGQEGEPQHF.

This chain uses TRBV5-5 with TRBJ2-7, with 8 bases aligning to TRBD2. Trimming removed 4 bases from V and 0 bases from J; junction bases left unmatched: 6. The CDR3 loop spans 15 amino acids. CDR1 is SGHKS, CDR2 YYEKEE, per germline (reference sequence). Here the CDR3 reads CASSLRGGISYEQYF. The CDR3 nucleotides are TGTGCCAGCAGCCTCCGGGGGGGCATCTCCTACGAGCAGTACTTC.

V gene TRBV3-1 (or the pseudogene TRBV3-2) combines with J gene TRBJ1-4, with D possibly being TRBD1 (6 bases). CDR1 and CDR2 (germline): LGHDT, YNNKEL (reference sequence). The V and J ends lost 0 bases and 8 bases respectively, with 16 bases between them. This CDR3 region has 16 residues. Here the CDR3 DNA reads TGTGCCAGCAGCCAAGAAGGGGGACTAAGGGGGGAAAAACTGTTTTTT. Translated, it gives CASSQEGGLRGEKLFF.

The genes are TRBV6-2 or TRBV6-3 and TRBJ1-5; no clear D gene. V shed 4 bases and J shed 0 bases, with 10 bases lying between them. Germline CDR1 is MNHEY and CDR2 is SVGEGT. The CDR3 is 15 amino acids. CDR3 sequence reads: CASSFAEYSNQPQHF. The DNA of the CDR3 is TGTGCCAGCAGTTTTGCAGAATATAGCAATCAGCCCCAGCATTTT.

The chain uses TRBV12-2 and TRBJ2-1; the table's D call, TRBD2, has no DNA check behind it. TRBV12-2 constitutes a pseudogene. The CDR3 sequence is 18 residues long. CDR3 sequence reads: CASRLAPVVAGGLYEQFF. CDR3 nucleotides: TGTGCAAGTCGCTTAGCCCCGGTCGTAGCGGGGGGGCTCTATGAGCAGTTCTTC.

The chain links TRBV5-6 to TRBJ1-6; D not resolved. The CDR3 sequence is 17 residues long. V dropped 3 bases and J dropped 2 bases, with 15 bases sitting between them. The germline CDR1 and CDR2 sequences are SGHDT and YYEEEE. CDR3 sequence: CASSSGRRRTYNSPLHF. The CDR3 nucleotides read TGTGCCAGCAGCTCTGGCAGGAGGAGGACCTATAATTCACCCCTCCACTTT.

For this clone: One end of the junction varies from germline; a read error may be responsible. The gene calls are TRBV19 and TRBJ2-1; 9 positions agree with TRBD1. The CDR3 totals 14 residues. Germline CDR1 and CDR2: LNHDA and SQIVND (reference sequence). CDR3 DNA: TGTGCCTGTAGCCGGGACAGGGTAAGAAATGAGCAGTTCTTC. Amino acids: CACSRDRVRNEQFF.